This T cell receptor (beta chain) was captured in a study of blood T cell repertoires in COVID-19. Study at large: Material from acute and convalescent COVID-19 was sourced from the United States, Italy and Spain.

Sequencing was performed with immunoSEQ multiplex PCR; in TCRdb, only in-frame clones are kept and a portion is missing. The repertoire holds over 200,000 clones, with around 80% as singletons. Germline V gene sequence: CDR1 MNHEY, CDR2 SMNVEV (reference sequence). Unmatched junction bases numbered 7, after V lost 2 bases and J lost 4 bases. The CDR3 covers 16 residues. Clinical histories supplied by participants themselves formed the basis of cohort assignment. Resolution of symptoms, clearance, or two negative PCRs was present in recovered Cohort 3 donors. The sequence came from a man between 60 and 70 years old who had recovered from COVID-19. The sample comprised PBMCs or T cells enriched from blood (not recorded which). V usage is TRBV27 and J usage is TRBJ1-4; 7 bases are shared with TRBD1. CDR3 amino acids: CASSLGRGQRNEKLFF. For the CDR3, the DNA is TGTGCCAGCAGTTTAGGAAGGGGGCAGCGTAATGAAAAACTGTTTTTT.